The present T cell receptor (beta chain) was sequenced within a study of OX40 agonist ivuxolimab in advanced cancers. Study observations and caveats: In the 0.1 to 3.0 mg/kg range, CD4+ and CD8+ blood T cells had expanded clonally by week 6. Relative to CD4+, CD8+ T cells held more expanded clones on average. There were also nonresponders showing low normalized T-cell clonal expansion.

Researchers took blood at baseline, on cycle 4 day 1, and on cycle 7 day 1. Using immunoSEQ multiplex PCR, the repertoire was profiled, and TCRdb retains in-frame clones only, with some absent. The sample has over 90,000 clones, approximately 94% seen once. Concerning this clone: Antigen unknown.

This CDR3 is built from 14 residues. Per the germline V gene, CDR1 is MNHNS and CDR2 is SASEGT. Germline trimming cut 5 bases from V and 1 base from J; bases unmatched to any gene: 1. The source is an adult with an advanced solid tumor such as melanoma, head and neck, liver or kidney cancer. The sample in question was CD4+ or CD8+ T cells sorted from blood, obtained in a trial of the OX40 agonist ivuxolimab. This chain links TRBV6-1 with TRBJ2-3; 9 nucleotides match TRBD1. The CDR3 sequence is CASSRDRGTDTQYF. DNA for the CDR3: TGTGCCAGCAGTCGGGACAGGGGCACAGATACGCAGTATTTT.